Below are 14 T cell receptor beta chains sequenced from a single sample in a study of shared clonotypes between healthy human individuals. This table comes from immunoSEQ multiplex PCR, and its TCRdb copy is limited to in-frame clones, with some not included. The sample lists approximately 2.4 million clones, almost 96% occurring once. Sequencing was done on a sample of naive CD4+ T cells sorted from blood. Subset meaning: CD45RA+ positively selected. Receptor source: a man aged 18 to 30 in good health.

This chain joins TRBV15 and TRBJ1-2, with a weak D call TRBD1 (5 bases). Trimming removed 0 bases from V and 8 bases from J, with 16 bases in between. This CDR3 comprises 15 residues. Germline loops: CDR1 LNHNV, CDR2 YYDKDF (reference sequence). This chain's CDR3 is CATSREASGRGGYTF. The CDR3 DNA sequence: TGTGCCACCAGCAGAGAGGCGTCGGGACGGGGCGGCTACACCTTC.

V is TRBV6-6 and J is TRBJ2-5; the match to TRBD2 covers 11 bases. The J segment lost 5 bases and the V segment lost 7 bases, leaving 12 bases of the junction unmatched. CDR1 is MNHNY, CDR2 SVGAGI, per germline (reference sequence). CDR3 size: 16 residues. The CDR3 DNA sequence: TGTGCCAGCATTCTAAATAGCGGGAGGGCCGGTGAGACCCAGTACTTC. It yields the protein CASILNSGRAGETQYF.

The V and J genes are TRBV7-9 and TRBJ1-4; D is undetermined. CDR1 is SEHNR, CDR2 FQNEAQ, per germline (reference sequence). Trimming pared 5 bases from V and 7 bases from J, leaving 17 bases between. This CDR3 region has 15 residues. CDR3 region: CASSPRAGEGEKLFF. CDR3 nucleotides: TGTGCCAGCAGCCCGAGAGCCGGGGAAGGTGAAAAACTGTTTTTT. Full variable domain (outside the CDR3, taken from reference TRBV7-9 and TRBJ1-4): DTGVSQNPRHKITKRGQNVTFRCDPISEHNRLYWYRQTLGQGPEFLTYFQNEAQLEKSRLLSDRFSAERPKGSFSTLEIQRTEQGDSAMYLCASSPRAGEGEKLFFGSGTQLSVL.

This chain joins TRBV7-2 and TRBJ2-3; tentatively, D is TRBD2 (6 bases). The germline CDR1 and CDR2 sequences are SGHTA and FQGNSA. The CDR3 is 14 residues long. V shed 11 bases and J shed 3 bases, with 18 bases lying between them. CDR3 DNA: TGTGCCCGCTCGGGGGAAGGCGCAACAGATACGCAGTATTTT. The encoded protein is CARSGEGATDTQYF.

As for this clone: This specimen includes other DNA sequences encoding the same CDR3. The genes are TRBV18 and TRBJ2-7, with D perhaps TRBD2 (5 bases). The CDR3 consists of 14 residues. Germline values: CDR1 KGHSH, CDR2 LQKENI. V was trimmed by 2 bases and J by 4 bases, leaving 12 bases between them. This CDR3 reads CASSPRGQAYEQYF. Here the CDR3 DNA reads TGTGCCAGCTCACCAAGAGGGCAGGCTTACGAGCAGTACTTC.

This chain uses TRBV2 with TRBJ1-1, with D perhaps TRBD1 (6 bases). CDR3 length equals 15 residues. CDR1 SNHLY and CDR2 FYNNEI come from the germline V gene. V was trimmed by 5 bases and J by 1 base, leaving 14 bases between them. CDR3 nucleotides: TGTGCCAGCAGTCCCACAGGGATGAGGAACACTGAAGCTTTCTTT. Translation: CASSPTGMRNTEAFF.

The CDR3 nucleotides are TGCGCCAGCAGCCAAATCCCTAGCGGAGCCTCCTACGAGCAGTACTTC. It encodes CASSQIPSGASYEQYF. V usage is TRBV5-1 and J usage is TRBJ2-7; 7 positions agree with TRBD2. The CDR3 runs to 16 residues. With V trimmed by 4 bases and J by 0 bases, 10 bases remained unmatched. Germline V gene lookup returns CDR1 SGHRS and CDR2 YFSETQ.

Concerning this clone itself: Mismatch with germline at one junction end may stem from a read error. This rearrangement joins TRBV2 to TRBJ2-3; no clear D gene. CDR1 is SNHLY, CDR2 FYNNEI, per germline. CDR3 length: 13 residues. The CDR3 loop is CASRDPIVQPPVF. Written as DNA, the CDR3 is TGTGCCAGCAGGGATCCGATCGTTCAACCCCCCGTGTTT.

V and J are TRBV2 and TRBJ1-1; no firm D call. The CDR3 loop spans 14 amino acids. V gave up 0 bases and J gave up 6 bases, with 11 bases separating them. The germline V gene encodes CDR1 SNHLY and CDR2 FYNNEI. CDR3 region: CASSEALPGAEAFF. Written as DNA, the CDR3 is TGTGCCAGCAGTGAAGCGCTTCCTGGGGCTGAAGCTTTCTTT. Full variable domain (missing parts from reference TRBV2 and TRBJ1-1): EPEVTQTPSHQVTQMGQEVILRCVPISNHLYFYWYRQILGQKVEFLVSFYNNEISEKSEIFDDQFSVERPDGSNFTLKIRSTKLEDSAMYFCASSEALPGAEAFFGQGTRLTVV.

The chain joins TRBV7-3 to TRBJ2-4; D uncertain. Trimming cost V 1 base and J 0 bases, with 7 bases left between them. The CDR3 runs to 15 residues. Germline V gene lookup returns CDR1 SGHTA and CDR2 FQGTGA. The CDR3 is CASSLKRIAKNIQYF. CDR3 nucleotides: TGTGCCAGCAGCTTAAAGAGGATAGCCAAAAACATTCAGTACTTC.

The chain links TRBV10-3 to TRBJ1-2; D is possibly TRBD1 (5 bases). The CDR3 spans 13 residues. CDR1 is ENHRY, CDR2 SYGVKD, per germline. V gave up 6 bases and J gave up 5 bases, with 13 bases separating them. The CDR3 spells CAIRGGTLYGYTF. The CDR3 DNA reads as TGTGCCATCAGGGGGGGGACCTTATATGGCTACACCTTC.

J is TRBJ2-7 and V is TRBV13; 7 nucleotides agree with TRBD2. Trimming cost V 3 bases and J 2 bases; bases outside gene matches: 7. Looked up from germline, CDR1 is PRHDT and CDR2 is FYEKMQ (reference sequence). CDR3 length: 15 residues. CDR3 DNA sequence: TGTGCCAGCAGCTTCGGTACTAGCGACACCTACGAGCAGTACTTC. Translating it yields CASSFGTSDTYEQYF.

J is TRBJ1-1 and V is TRBV6-1; D may be TRBD1 (6 bases). The CDR3 extends over 17 amino acids. Germline CDR1 reads MNHNS; CDR2 reads SASEGT. V was shortened by 1 base and J by 6 bases, with 21 bases between the two germline ends. Written as DNA, the CDR3 is TGTGCCAGCAGTGAAGAAAACAGGTGGGGGGCTGTGGCTGAAGCTTTCTTT. Its translation: CASSEENRWGAVAEAFF.

The rearrangement links TRBV29-1 to TRBJ2-7; a possible D gene is TRBD1 (5 bases). Trimming left V 4 bases short and J 2 bases short, with 18 bases between. Germline assignment: CDR1 SQVTM and CDR2 ANQGSEA. The CDR3 is 15 residues long. CDR3 nucleotides: TGCAGCGTTGGCCCCCGACAGTCAGTTACCTACGAGCAGTACTTC. Amino acid sequence: CSVGPRQSVTYEQYF.